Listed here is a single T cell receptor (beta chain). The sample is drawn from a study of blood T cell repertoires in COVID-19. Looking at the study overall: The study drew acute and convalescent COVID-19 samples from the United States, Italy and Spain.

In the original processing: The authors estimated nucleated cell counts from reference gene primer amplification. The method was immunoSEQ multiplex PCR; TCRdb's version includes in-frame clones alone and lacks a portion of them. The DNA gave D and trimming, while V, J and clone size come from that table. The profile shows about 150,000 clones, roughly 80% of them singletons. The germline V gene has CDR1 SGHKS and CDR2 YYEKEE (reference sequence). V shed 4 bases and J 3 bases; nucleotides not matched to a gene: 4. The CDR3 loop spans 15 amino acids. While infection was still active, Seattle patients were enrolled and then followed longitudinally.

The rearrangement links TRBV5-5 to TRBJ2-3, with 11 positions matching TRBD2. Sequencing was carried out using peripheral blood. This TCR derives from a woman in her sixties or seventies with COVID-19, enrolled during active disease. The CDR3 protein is CASSDTSGRTDTQYF. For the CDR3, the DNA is TGTGCCAGCAGCGACACTAGCGGGAGAACAGATACGCAGTATTTT.